One sample yielded the 20 T cell receptor beta chains listed below, sequenced in a study of cytomegalovirus exposure and HLA in healthy donors. The study ran its PCR with 60 Vbeta and 13 Jbeta primers. Data came from immunoSEQ multiplex PCR; TCRdb stores just in-frame clones and leaves some out. The table lists 150,000 to 170,000 clones, approximately 77% of them singletons. Sequenced material: PBMCs. These receptors all stem from a young man in good health and CMV-seronegative.

This chain uses TRBV14 with TRBJ2-5, with 7 bases that match TRBD2. CDR1 is SGHDN and CDR2 is FVKESK in the germline V gene. The CDR3 has 19 residues. V dropped 2 bases and J dropped 5; count of bases not matched to a gene: 20. The CDR3 bases are TGTGCCAGCAGCCAAAGCACTGTTGGCGGGAGAAGGGCGGAGGAGACCCAGTACTTC. It encodes CASSQSTVGGRRAEETQYF.

This clone was picked up one time. This rearrangement joins TRBV19 to TRBJ2-2; a possible D gene is TRBD1 (6 bases). The germline gives CDR1 LNHDA, CDR2 SQIVND (reference sequence). CDR3 length: 15 residues. V was clipped by 8 bases and J by 1 base, with 14 bases between them. The CDR3 loop is CASGSGTQNTGELFF. The CDR3 DNA reads as TGTGCCAGTGGGTCAGGGACACAGAACACCGGGGAGCTGTTTTTT.

V and J are TRBV6-5 and TRBJ1-3; TRBD1 aligns across 8 bases. This CDR3 comprises 15 residues. From germline, CDR1 is MNHEY and CDR2 SVGAGI. With V trimmed by 10 bases and J by 2 bases, 10 bases remained unmatched. The DNA for the CDR3 is TGTGCCACGAAAATAACAGGGGGAACTGGAAACACCATATATTTT. Encoded protein: CATKITGGTGNTIYF.

The chain has TRBV5-8 and TRBJ2-2; D is ambiguous. CDR1 and CDR2 from the germline V gene are SGHTS and YDEGEE. The CDR3 extends over 14 amino acids. The V gene lost 1 base and the J gene lost 7 bases, with 11 bases spanning the gap. The CDR3 DNA is TGTGCCAGCAGCTTGCCCCGCGCGCACGGGGAGCTGTTTTTT. Translated, it gives CASSLPRAHGELFF.

V usage is TRBV10-3 and J usage is TRBJ2-2; TRBD2 matches at 7 bases. V lost 5 bases, J lost 0 bases, and 9 bases stayed unmatched. CDR1 is ENHRY and CDR2 is SYGVKD in the germline V gene. The CDR3 is made up of 17 amino acids. The CDR3 region is CAISPNPSGANTGELFF. Written as DNA, the CDR3 is TGTGCCATCAGTCCGAACCCCAGCGGGGCGAACACCGGGGAGCTGTTTTTT.

V and J are TRBV7-8 and TRBJ2-5, with a tentative D call TRBD2 (5 bases). Trimming took 6 bases from V and 5 from J, leaving 13 bases between them. CDR3 length equals 13 residues. Germline values: CDR1 SGHVS, CDR2 FQNEAQ. CDR3 protein: CASSFEQRETQYF. The CDR3 nucleotides read TGTGCCAGCAGTTTCGAGCAGCGGGAGACCCAGTACTTC.

The rearrangement joins TRBV10-1 to TRBJ1-5; no definite D call. CDR1 and CDR2 (germline): WNHNN, SYGVQD (reference sequence). The CDR3 runs to 13 residues. With 2 bases removed from V and 10 bases from J, the gap between germline ends came to 12 bases. In nucleotides, the CDR3 is TGCGCCAGCAGTGAGGTCCACGGGGTTCCCCAGCATTTT. Encoded protein: CASSEVHGVPQHF.

This clone showed up just a few times. The chain couples TRBV27 to TRBJ2-3; 12 bases line up with TRBD2. This CDR3 is 15 amino acids long. V lost 6 bases to trimming and J lost 3 bases; unmatched junction nucleotides: 4. Per germline, CDR1 MNHEY and CDR2 SMNVEV (reference sequence). In nucleotides, the CDR3 is TGTGCCAGCAGCCTCACTAGCGGGAGGACAGATACGCAGTATTTT. Encoded protein: CASSLTSGRTDTQYF.

Concerning this clone: Sequence at one end of the junction differs from germline and may be a read error. Other DNA sequences within the sample encode an identical CDR3. V and J are TRBV27 and TRBJ1-1, with D unclear. Germline CDR1 is MNHEY and CDR2 is SMNVEV (reference sequence). The CDR3 is made up of 14 amino acids. CDR3 in amino acids: CASSLSRSNTEAFF. In nucleotides, the CDR3 is TGTGCCAGCAGTTTATCGAGGAGTAACACTGAGGCTTTCTTT.

This clone was counted between two and nine times. The chain carries TRBV21-1 and TRBJ1-2; the table's D call, TRBD1, has no DNA check behind it. TRBV21-1 constitutes a pseudogene. The CDR3 has 13 residues. The DNA for the CDR3 is TGTGCCAGCAGCCGACATCCTGGTAATGGCTACACCTTC. It translates to CASSRHPGNGYTF.

This rearrangement joins TRBV27 to TRBJ1-5; maybe TRBD1 (5 bases). Germline V gives CDR1 MNHEY, CDR2 SMNVEV (reference sequence). The CDR3 runs to 14 residues. Trimming took 3 bases from V and 6 from J, leaving 12 bases between them. This CDR3 is CASSFVGGAQPQHF. The CDR3 DNA sequence: TGTGCCAGCAGTTTCGTAGGAGGGGCTCAGCCCCAGCATTTT.

This chain connects TRBV4-3 to TRBJ2-1; possibly TRBD1 for D (6 bases). Germline-derived CDR1 and CDR2 are LGHNA and YSLEER. Trimming pared 0 bases from V and 1 base from J, leaving 7 bases between. This CDR3 has 15 residues. CDR3 nucleotides: TGCGCCAGCAGCCAAGAGCAGGGGTCCTACAATGAGCAGTTCTTC. Protein: CASSQEQGSYNEQFF.

This chain connects TRBV11-2 to TRBJ2-7, with D perhaps matching TRBD1 (6 bases). V lost 5 bases and J lost 6, with 23 bases in between. The CDR3 extends over 16 amino acids. Germline-derived CDR1 and CDR2 are SGHAT and FQNNGV. CDR3 in DNA: TGTGCCAGCAGCCCCCTGGGGGCAGGGGCACGGAGCGAGCAGTACTTC. Its protein is CASSPLGAGARSEQYF.

This chain uses TRBV4-3 with TRBJ2-7; TRBD1 matches 12 bases. Germline-derived CDR1 and CDR2 are LGHNA and YSLEER. Trimming at V came to 4 bases and at J to 7 bases, leaving 11 bases not matched to a gene. This CDR3 comprises 16 residues. The CDR3 DNA follows: TGCGCCAGCAGCCCGGGACCGGGACAGGGGGCGCAAGAGCAGTACTTC. It codes for CASSPGPGQGAQEQYF.

This chain connects TRBV5-4 to TRBJ2-3, with 7 bases matching TRBD2. V was clipped by 0 bases and J by 5 bases; unmatched bases: 6. CDR1 and CDR2 (germline): SGHNT, YYREEE (reference sequence). The CDR3 spans 15 residues. This CDR3 reads CASSLGGREGDTQYF. CDR3 nucleotides: TGTGCCAGCAGCTTGGGTGGGAGGGAGGGAGATACGCAGTATTTT. Looking up the rest from reference TRBV5-4 and TRBJ2-3 gives the full variable domain: ETGVTQSPTHLIKTRGQQVTLRCSSQSGHNTVSWYQQALGQGPQFIFQYYREEENGRGNFPPRFSGLQFPNYSSELNVNALELDDSALYLCASSLGGREGDTQYFGPGTRLTVL.

The genes are TRBV7-9 and TRBJ2-7; 8 bases map to TRBD1. CDR3 length: 14 residues. Germline-derived CDR1 and CDR2 are SEHNR and FQNEAQ (reference sequence). J lost 6 bases, V lost 5 bases, and 9 bases had no gene match. CDR3 nucleotides: TGTGCCAGCAGCGCATCGGGACAGGTGGGCGAGCAGTACTTC. Its translation: CASSASGQVGEQYF.

The rearrangement joins TRBV18 to TRBJ2-3; D is perhaps TRBD2 (6 bases). Germline CDR1 is KGHSH and CDR2 is LQKENI. Trimming stripped 3 bases from V and 2 bases from J, with 15 bases between. This CDR3 contains 16 residues. The CDR3 nucleotides read TGTGCCAGCTCACCGGGTTTTTCGGGGGTCACAGATACGCAGTATTTT. It specifies CASSPGFSGVTDTQYF.

The CDR3 loop reads CASSLGGQGSGNTIYF. The CDR3 nucleotides read TGTGCCAGCAGCTTAGGAGGACAGGGGTCTGGAAACACCATATATTTT. The gene calls are TRBV7-6 and TRBJ1-3, with 9 bases identical to TRBD1. Germline loops: CDR1 SGHVS, CDR2 FNYEAQ. The CDR3 is 16 residues long. The V and J ends lost 1 base and 1 base, in that order; junction bases with no gene match: 2.

The rearrangement uses TRBV7-2 and TRBJ2-2, with D perhaps matching TRBD2 (5 bases). Germline V gene sequence: CDR1 SGHTA, CDR2 FQGNSA. The CDR3 is 14 residues long. V was shortened by 1 base and J by 6 bases, with 9 bases between the two germline ends. CDR3 nucleotides: TGTGCCAGCAGCTTAGGCGCCGGGGCCGGGGAGCTGTTTTTT. This encodes CASSLGAGAGELFF.

The chain recombines TRBV6-5 with TRBJ2-2; possible D gene TRBD1, 6 bases. CDR3 length equals 16 residues. Trimming removed 1 base at V and 4 bases at J, with 13 bases between. The germline V gene encodes CDR1 MNHEY and CDR2 SVGAGI. The DNA of the CDR3 is TGTGCCAGCAGTTACTTGGGGACACCAAGCACCGGGGAGCTGTTTTTT. Its translation: CASSYLGTPSTGELFF.